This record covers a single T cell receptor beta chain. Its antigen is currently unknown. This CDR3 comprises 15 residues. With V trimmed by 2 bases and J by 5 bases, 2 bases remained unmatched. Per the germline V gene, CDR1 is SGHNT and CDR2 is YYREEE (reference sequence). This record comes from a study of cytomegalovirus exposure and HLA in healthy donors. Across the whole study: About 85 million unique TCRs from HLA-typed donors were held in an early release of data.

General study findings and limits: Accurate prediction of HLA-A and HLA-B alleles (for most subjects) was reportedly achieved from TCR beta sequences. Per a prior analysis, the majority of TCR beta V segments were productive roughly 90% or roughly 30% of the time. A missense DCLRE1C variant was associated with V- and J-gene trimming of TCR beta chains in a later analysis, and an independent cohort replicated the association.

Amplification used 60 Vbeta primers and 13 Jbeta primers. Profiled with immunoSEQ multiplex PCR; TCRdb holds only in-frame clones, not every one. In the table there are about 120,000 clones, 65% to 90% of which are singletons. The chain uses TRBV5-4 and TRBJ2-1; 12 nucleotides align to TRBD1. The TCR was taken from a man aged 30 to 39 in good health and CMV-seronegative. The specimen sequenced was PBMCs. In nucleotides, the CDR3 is TGTGCCAGCAGCTTAGGGACAGGGGGCCACAATGAGCAGTTCTTC. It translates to CASSLGTGGHNEQFF.